This T cell receptor (beta chain) was identified during a study of T cell responses to AZD1222 COVID-19 vaccine. Study details: Second-dose intervals of approximately 4 or approximately 12 weeks were pooled. General study findings and limits: It was only 6 or 7 AZD1222 recipients who were seropositive at baseline. Repertoire sampling occurred only after the peak T cell response.

About this clone itself: Antigen: not known.

The table came from immunoSEQ multiplex PCR; TCRdb's copy has only in-frame clones and leaves some out. This table has about 140,000 clones, around nine tenths appearing once. Trimming cost V 0 bases and J 5 bases, with 11 bases left between them. This CDR3 has 14 amino acids. Per germline, CDR1 SGDLS and CDR2 YYNGEE. Sequenced material: peripheral blood, taken on day 0 of AZD1222 vaccination. This clonotype was obtained from an adult in good health. This chain joins TRBV9 and TRBJ2-5; the D is unclear. The CDR3 region is CASSVALGLETQYF. For the CDR3, the DNA is TGTGCCAGCAGCGTAGCTCTAGGGTTGGAGACCCAGTACTTC.